The count of the clone carrying this T cell receptor beta chain is one. Its antigen is not known. Vbeta (60) and Jbeta (13) primers were used in the PCR. Clones were read by immunoSEQ multiplex PCR, and TCRdb kept only the in-frame ones, dropping some. The sample carries around 180,000 clones, about 90% recorded once. The sample originates from a study of cytomegalovirus exposure and HLA in healthy donors. The overall study: An earlier analysis found 120 million or so unique TCR beta sequences from 150 million to 200 million T cells.

This CDR3 has 16 amino acids. Germline CDR1 GTSNPN, CDR2 SVGIG (reference sequence). Notes on the study in general: A further, later analysis showed that HLA-associated TCR beta chains (compared with equally common others) were more clonally expanded. A later analysis reportedly identified an Asian-associated ancestry cluster as carrying fewer N-insertions than the approximately 670-donor mean.

Sequencing was carried out using PBMCs. This rearrangement joins TRBV30 to TRBJ2-5; 13 bases are a match to TRBD2. TRBJ2-7 matches the DNA end more closely, so the J call is doubtful. This clonotype was sampled from a girl less than two years old in good health and CMV-seronegative. The CDR3 DNA reads as TGTGCCTGGAAAGGACTAGCGGGGGTAGAAGGGTACGAGCAGTACTTC. Encoded protein: CAWKGLAGVEGYEQYF.